This T cell receptor (beta chain) emerged from a study of shared clonotypes between healthy human individuals (dated by TCRdb to the early 2020s). Broadly, across the study: A couple of women and three men aged 18 to 49 years were included in the cohort. Per donor, three plates each were used for CD4 naive and CD4 memory, two for CD8 naive, and one for CD8 memory. Blood TCR repertoires of five healthy adults were deeply sequenced to estimate repertoire size and the extent of clonotype sharing between individuals. To increase sequencing depth and limit assay-specific biases, different laboratories used diverse techniques to prepare libraries and sequence TCR repertoires. Leukapheresis yielded between about 0.9 and 9 billion PBMCs per donor.

Note on this clone: The clone's antigen remains unknown. No much larger clonotype is one base removed from it; base qualities were not supplied.

CD8 naive samples were obtained by positive selection for CCR7 among CD45RO-negative cells, yielding a CD45RA+CCR7+ population from which TemRA cells were excluded. The donors were healthy, HIV-negative adults who had no recently reported acute infections or vaccinations. Every donor was a Caucasian adult residing in Nashville, Tennessee, USA. Blood was obtained by leukapheresis, after which PBMCs were separated by Ficoll-Histopaque density gradient centrifugation and cryopreserved in liquid nitrogen vapor phase. Purity and quantity of every magnetically sorted T cell population were checked by analytical flow cytometry. From each sorted fraction, genomic DNA was isolated and quantified by UV absorbance on a Nanodrop 2000c. The research as a whole found: Even with the large sequencing depth, rarefaction of the sorted-subset datasets indicated that sequencing was incomplete. Larger estimated clonotype richness was generally found for naive subsets than for memory subsets. Across a handful of donors, about 5% of naive CD4, roughly 3.5% of naive CD8, roughly 2.3% of memory CD4, and 0.4% of memory CD8 clonotypes were shared. The genetic and exposure-history diversity represented was limited by the small number of donors. Only blood was sampled, and tissue TCR repertoires likely differ from those in blood. Based on pairwise subsampling, the degree of clonotype sharing among donors was expected to be affected by sequencing depth. Compared with non-shared clonotypes, clonotypes shared by all four sorted-subset donors had higher generation probabilities.

Using the deep immunoSEQ assay, TCR CDR3 regions were amplified from genomic DNA by multiplex PCR. Extracted genomic DNA from each cell subset was spread evenly across all wells of several immunoSEQ 96-well plates, with each plate serving as a replicate. For sorted subsets, about 0.2 ug genomic DNA, equal to 30,000 to 35,000 T cell genomes, was loaded into each replicate PCR. The purified libraries were quantified using a Qubit 3.0 fluorometer, sized with a Bioanalyzer 2100, and then quantified again using the KAPA Library Quantification kit. Every immunoSEQ 96-well plate was sequenced on a dedicated single-read 150-cycle Illumina NextSeq 550 flow cell. Per the original workflow: Because only junctional sequences without quality scores were contained in the immunoSEQ output, filtering matching that applied to full-length reads could not be performed. To assign V/J genes and CDR3, sequences were annotated using PyIR, a Python wrapper for IgBLAST v1.9, with IMGT germline references. Reads with weak V/J assignments (E-value above 1e-6), missing CDR3, stop codons, out-of-frame junctions, or ambiguous translated residues were removed. V3J clonotypes were defined as sequences sharing the same inferred V gene, J gene, and CDR3 amino acid sequence. Percentage overlap between repertoires was computed as shared unique clonotypes divided by the size of the smaller repertoire. RTK rarefaction, the Chao1 estimator, and Recon v2.1 estimates of unobserved clonotypes were used to assess repertoire richness. Generation probabilities for all TCRbeta clonotypes obtained by the gDNA method from a handful of donors were computed using OLGA. Drawn from immuneACCESS, this table holds only the in-frame rearrangements with V and J called that TCRdb kept. Clones are partly lost; checked studies trace under half to an unresolved V gene and leave the rest unexplained. That table gives V, J and clone size, and the DNA gave D and trimming. The sample contains about 2 million clones, approximately 94% of them found a single time. About 1.1% of the sample is taken by the ten largest.

The material sequenced was naive CD8+ T cells sorted from blood. Per the publication, the cell subset or site label means: CD45RA+CCR7+. The sequence was collected from a man between 18 and 29 years old in good health.

The CDR3: CASIGLAGYEQYF. In nucleotides, the sequence is TGTGCCAGCATTGGACTAGCGGGCTACGAGCAGTACTTC. The chain couples TRBV2 to TRBJ2-7; a stretch of 11 junction bases matches TRBD2. Via the germline V gene, CDR1 is SNHLY and CDR2 FYNNEI. The CDR3 holds 13 amino acids from the cysteine to the phenylalanine. Only the CDR3 DNA is retained, 39 bases long and in frame from the first base. Trimming leaves V shorter by 7 bases and J shorter by 3 bases, with the junction holding 2 bases beyond the gene matches.